These 10 T cell receptor delta chains were all obtained from the same sample, sequenced in a study of Vδ1+ human thymocytes. Study results and limitations: Thymic TRG and TRD repertoires appeared highly polyclonal.

These receptors lack a known antigen. RNA was extracted from the cells and then reverse transcribed. Pooled V-gene forward primers with one constant-region reverse primer generated the CDR3 amplicons by multiplex PCR. TCRdb reanalysed the multiplex PCR reads via CATT. The sample shows 45,000 to 75,000 delta-chain clones, about 16% of them seen only once. Sequencing was carried out using Vdelta1+ gamma-delta thymocytes from the thymus. Subset defined: FACS-sorted CD3+ TCRalphabeta- TCRVdelta1+ TCRVdelta2- thymocytes. These receptors came from a girl younger than two who had congenital heart surgery.

This clone has a handful of counts. The chain couples TRDV1 to TRDJ1; D is possibly TRDD2 (9 bases). V lost 0 bases and J lost 0, with 29 bases in between. The CDR3 is 22 residues long. Per germline, CDR1 TSWWSYY and CDR2 QGS. CDR3 DNA: TGTGCTCTTGGGGAACTATTCAATCCCCCTTCCTACCTGGGGGACAACACCGATAAACTCATCTTT. It is translated as CALGELFNPPSYLGDNTDKLIF.

The genes are TRDV1 and TRDJ1; D unresolved. V shed 0 bases and J shed 1 base, with 12 bases lying between them. CDR3 length: 16 amino acids. Looked up from germline, CDR1 is TSWWSYY and CDR2 is QGS. CDR3 region: CALGELTTLTTDKLIF. The CDR3 nucleotides read TGTGCTCTTGGGGAACTTACAACCCTTACCACCGATAAACTCATCTTT.

V gene TRDV1 combines with J gene TRDJ1, with 12 nucleotides matching TRDD3. CDR3 length equals 18 residues. CDR1 and CDR2 from the germline V gene are TSWWSYY and QGS. Trimming cost V 4 bases and J 1 base; bases outside gene matches: 10. For the CDR3, the DNA is TGTGCTCTTGGGGGCCCTGACCGACTGGGGGATACCACCGATAAACTCATCTTT. It codes for CALGGPDRLGDTTDKLIF.

The rearrangement uses TRDV1 and TRDJ1; D might be TRDD3 (5 bases). The germline V gene has CDR1 TSWWSYY and CDR2 QGS. The CDR3 covers 17 residues. V lost 0 bases and J 1 base, leaving 15 bases between the germline ends. The DNA for the CDR3 is TGTGCTCTTGGGGAACTTGGAGAACCTGGGTCCACCGATAAACTCATCTTT. Translated, it gives CALGELGEPGSTDKLIF.

By sample share, this clone is medium-sized. The chain joins TRDV2 to TRDJ1; 8 nucleotides match TRDD3. Germline values: CDR1 GEAIGNYY, CDR2 EKD. The CDR3 covers 17 residues. Germline trimming cut 0 bases from V and 1 base from J; bases unmatched to any gene: 9. The DNA of the CDR3 is TGTGCCTGTGACACCTCCCATGGGGATACCTTCACCGATAAACTCATCTTT. As protein: CACDTSHGDTFTDKLIF.

This clone was seen a handful of times. This chain connects TRDV1 to TRDJ1; 13 bases match TRDD3. CDR1 is TSWWSYY, CDR2 QGS, per germline. This CDR3 region has 23 residues. Losses at the gene ends were 1 base for V and 2 bases for J; bases not matched to a gene: 22. The CDR3: CALGEQRSPPNSTGGYGTDKLIF. DNA for the CDR3: TGTGCTCTTGGGGAACAAAGGTCCCCTCCTAACTCTACTGGGGGATACGGGACCGATAAACTCATCTTT.

This clone came up a few times. The rearrangement links TRDV2 to TRDJ1, with D unresolved. The V and J ends lost 0 bases and 0 bases respectively, with 10 bases between them. The length of the CDR3 is 15 residues. Looked up from germline, CDR1 is GEAIGNYY and CDR2 is EKD. The CDR3 reads CACDTVDDYTDKLIF. CDR3 DNA sequence: TGTGCCTGTGACACCGTAGACGATTACACCGATAAACTCATCTTT.

A few counts support this clone. The V call is TRDV1, the J call TRDJ1; no clear D gene. The CDR3 has 23 residues. Trimming left V 0 bases short and J 1 base short, with 33 bases between. Germline assignment: CDR1 TSWWSYY and CDR2 QGS. CDR3 sequence: CALGELSGEENPKWDPPTDKLIF. DNA of the CDR3: TGTGCTCTTGGGGAACTGTCCGGAGAGGAGAACCCTAAATGGGACCCACCCACCGATAAACTCATCTTT.

J is TRDJ1 and V is TRDV1, with 9 bases that match TRDD3. The CDR3 covers 19 residues. V lost 5 bases, J lost 2 bases, and 18 bases stayed unmatched. Germline V gene sequence: CDR1 TSWWSYY, CDR2 QGS. As DNA, the CDR3 is TGTGCTCTTGGGATTAGAGGTGGCTGGGGGATGAGACGGACCGATAAACTCATCTTT. It is translated as CALGIRGGWGMRRTDKLIF.

The chain couples TRDV1 to TRDJ1, with TRDD3 matching 11 bases. Unmatched junction bases numbered 10, after V lost 0 bases and J lost 7 bases. The CDR3 is 17 residues long. Germline V gives CDR1 TSWWSYY, CDR2 QGS. The CDR3 loop is CALGELHVLGDRGKLIF. The CDR3 DNA sequence: TGTGCTCTTGGGGAACTCCACGTACTGGGGGATAGGGGTAAACTCATCTTT.